The 15 T cell receptor beta chains listed next were all sequenced from one sample in a study of cytomegalovirus exposure and HLA in healthy donors. PCR involved 60 Vbeta and 13 Jbeta primers. The data were produced by immunoSEQ multiplex PCR, yet TCRdb's version contains in-frame clones alone and is incomplete. This table holds roughly 80,000 clones, 75% to 85% found once. The sequencing input was PBMCs. These receptors were taken from a man aged 40-55 years in good health and CMV-seronegative.

As concerns this clone: A read error may account for a junction end that differs from germline. This chain links TRBV5-1 with TRBJ1-2, with TRBD1 matching over 7 bases. CDR1 is SGHRS and CDR2 is YFSETQ in the germline V gene. This CDR3 region has 16 residues. The CDR3 DNA reads TGCGCCAGCAGATTGGATATTGACAGGGTGGTCTATGGCTACACCTTC. This encodes CASRLDIDRVVYGYTF.

The V and J genes are TRBV2 and TRBJ2-7, with TRBD1 identical over 12 bases. Looked up from germline, CDR1 is SNHLY and CDR2 is FYNNEI. The CDR3 contains 15 residues. The V segment lost 1 base and the J segment 6 bases; nucleotides outside the gene matches: 4. CDR3 nucleotides: TGTGCCAGCAGTGAAGAGGGACAGGGGGCTGGCGAGCAGTACTTC. Translated: CASSEEGQGAGEQYF.

This chain connects TRBV6-5 to TRBJ1-6; D is uncertain. V was shortened by 6 bases and J by 1 base, with 10 bases between the two germline ends. The CDR3 runs 15 residues. Germline CDR1 reads MNHEY; CDR2 reads SVGAGI. The CDR3 loop reads CASRGSRSYNSPLHF. CDR3 DNA: TGTGCCAGCAGAGGGAGTCGATCCTATAATTCACCCCTCCACTTT.

This clone turned up a few times. This chain links TRBV6-5 with TRBJ1-1; 9 nucleotides line up with TRBD1. J lost 4 bases, V lost 5 bases, and 5 bases had no gene match. This CDR3 is built from 14 residues. The V gene's germline CDR1 is MNHEY and CDR2 SVGAGI. CDR3 in DNA: TGTGCCAGCAGTGAACCGACAGGGGGCACTGAAGCTTTCTTT. This translates into CASSEPTGGTEAFF.

The chain has TRBV13 and TRBJ1-1; 12 bases line up with TRBD1. Germline CDR1 PRHDT, CDR2 FYEKMQ (reference sequence). The V gene end was trimmed by 5 bases and the J gene end by 1 base; junction bases not matched to a gene: 11. The CDR3 has 18 amino acids. The chain's CDR3 is CASSLAPGQGAGNTEAFF. The CDR3 coding sequence is TGTGCCAGCAGCCTGGCCCCGGGACAGGGGGCGGGGAACACTGAAGCTTTCTTT.

The chain couples TRBV11-3 to TRBJ2-7; perhaps TRBD2 as D (6 bases). Trimming took 5 bases from V and 3 from J, leaving 17 bases between them. The CDR3 is 15 residues long. Germline-derived CDR1 and CDR2 are SGHNT and YENEEA. The CDR3 sequence is CASSLKGGGDYEQYF. CDR3 DNA sequence: TGTGCCAGCAGCCTCAAGGGCGGAGGGGACTACGAGCAGTACTTC.

The chain links TRBV12-5 to TRBJ2-1; maybe TRBD2 (6 bases). This CDR3 spans 16 amino acids. V was clipped by 10 bases and J by 2 bases, with 21 bases between them. Germline V gene data show CDR1 as LGHNT and CDR2 as FRNRAP. CDR3 sequence: CATPGDAGIAYNEQFF. The DNA for the CDR3 is TGTGCTACCCCGGGGGATGCAGGGATCGCCTACAATGAGCAGTTCTTC.

This chain joins TRBV5-4 and TRBJ1-2; 8 bases map to TRBD1. CDR1 and CDR2 from the germline V gene are SGHNT and YYREEE (reference sequence). This CDR3 is 13 amino acids long. After removal of 4 bases from V and 8 bases from J, the junction contained 7 bases not matched to a gene. The CDR3 DNA follows: TGTGCCAGCAGCCAGGACAGGGTCGGGGGCTACACCTTC. Translating it yields CASSQDRVGGYTF.

The chain couples TRBV6-5 to TRBJ1-1; maybe TRBD1 (6 bases). The V gene lost 5 bases and the J gene lost 1 base, with 14 bases spanning the gap. Germline V gene data show CDR1 as MNHEY and CDR2 as SVGAGI. The CDR3 is made up of 15 amino acids. The CDR3 protein is CASSRWDTQNTEAFF. The CDR3, as DNA: TGTGCCAGCAGTAGATGGGACACCCAGAACACTGAAGCTTTCTTT.

This chain connects TRBV7-2 to TRBJ2-7; no firm D call. The germline gives CDR1 SGHTA, CDR2 FQGNSA. CDR3 length: 15 amino acids. Trimming stripped 5 bases from V and 0 bases from J, with 14 bases between. This CDR3 reads CASSPFPDSSYEQYF. The CDR3 region has the DNA TGTGCCAGCAGCCCCTTCCCCGATAGCTCCTACGAGCAGTACTTC.

The V gene is TRBV7-3, the J gene TRBJ1-2, with a tentative D call TRBD1 (6 bases). This CDR3 is built from 13 residues. Germline V lookup: CDR1 SGHTA, CDR2 FQGTGA. V shed 5 bases and J shed 6 bases, with 13 bases lying between them. Here the CDR3 DNA reads TGTGCCAGCAGCCAACAACAGGGCGATGGCTACACCTTC. This encodes CASSQQQGDGYTF.

This sequence joins TRBV25-1 and TRBJ1-5; D gene ambiguous. This CDR3 is 16 amino acids long. The V gene's germline CDR1 is MGHDK and CDR2 SYGVNS. The V and J ends lost 3 bases and 0 bases respectively, with 12 bases between them. The CDR3, as DNA: TGTGCCAGCAGTGAGGGAGGTCCTTATAGCAATCAGCCCCAGCATTTT. Translation: CASSEGGPYSNQPQHF.

The chain combines TRBV18 with TRBJ2-7, with TRBD2 as a possible D gene (5 bases). V lost 3 bases and J 5 bases, leaving 11 bases between the germline ends. The germline V gene has CDR1 KGHSH and CDR2 LQKENI. The CDR3 runs to 13 residues. The CDR3 nucleotides read TGTGCCAGCTCACCCTCTCAGAGGGACGAGCAGTACTTC. This codes for CASSPSQRDEQYF.

This chain uses TRBV19 with TRBJ1-1; a weak D match, TRBD1 (6 bases). The CDR3 is 17 amino acids. The V gene's germline CDR1 is LNHDA and CDR2 SQIVND (reference sequence). Trimming took 6 bases from V and 3 from J, leaving 23 bases between them. The CDR3 protein is CASRRMAAGGAHTEAFF. As DNA, the CDR3 is TGTGCCAGTAGGCGCATGGCAGCTGGGGGGGCGCACACTGAAGCTTTCTTT.

This clone is a singleton in its sample. The chain has TRBV7-2 and TRBJ2-1; possibly TRBD1 for D (5 bases). The CDR3 spans 16 residues. Trimming shortened V by 4 bases and J by 9 bases, and 22 bases separated the two germline ends. Germline V gene data show CDR1 as SGHTA and CDR2 as FQGNSA. The CDR3 protein is CASSYSPDPGAGEQFF. In DNA form, the CDR3 reads TGTGCCAGCAGCTACTCACCGGACCCTGGGGCCGGTGAGCAGTTCTTC.